The 10 T cell receptor beta chains below come from one sample, sequenced in a study of response to subunit inactivated influenza vaccine. TCRdb ran MiXCR on the RT-PCR reads and lists one entry per CDR3 protein. The sample has more than 600,000 distinct CDR3 sequences, about 18% seen once. This sample comprised PBMCs from blood, obtained roughly 5 days after vaccination. Receptors were obtained from a man aged 45 to 65 who received an inactivated influenza vaccine.

In this sample, this clonotype turned up a few times. The V gene is TRBV12-3 or TRBV12-4, the J gene TRBJ1-5; no clear D. V was cut by 2 bases and J by 2 bases, with 7 bases left in between. This CDR3 has 14 residues. The CDR3, as DNA: TGTGCCAGCAGTTTAAGTGAGGGCAATCAGCCCCAGCATTTT. Translation: CASSLSEGNQPQHF.

The J gene is TRBJ1-2, the V gene TRBV7-9; 7 bases line up with TRBD1. Germline assignment: CDR1 SEHNR and CDR2 FQNEAQ (reference sequence). CDR3 length: 13 residues. V lost 1 base and J lost 6; bases outside the gene matches: 2. The CDR3 nucleotides read TGTGCCAGCAGCTTAGAGGGGGCCCATGGCTACACCTTC. Residues: CASSLEGAHGYTF.

About this clonotype itself: The junction differs from germline at one of its ends, possibly a read error. The chain joins TRBV20-1 to TRBJ1-1, with a possible D match to TRBD1 (5 bases). The CDR3 covers 15 residues. Germline values: CDR1 DFQATT, CDR2 SNEGSKA (reference sequence). CDR3 DNA sequence: TGCAGTGCAAGAGCAACCGGGACGGCCAACACTGAAGCTTTCTTT. Protein product: CSARATGTANTEAFF.

The chain carries TRBV5-1 and TRBJ1-4; TRBD1 matches 7 bases. From germline, CDR1 is SGHRS and CDR2 YFSETQ. This CDR3 spans 16 amino acids. V shed 3 bases and J 5 bases; nucleotides not matched to a gene: 10. Written as DNA, the CDR3 is TGCGCCAGCAGCTGGGGGGCCGGGACAGAGAATGAAAAACTGTTTTTT. Translating it yields CASSWGAGTENEKLFF.

This clonotype was observed a few times. The chain combines TRBV5-5 with TRBJ2-1, with no clear D. Germline V lookup: CDR1 SGHKS, CDR2 YYEKEE (reference sequence). Trimming shortened V by 0 bases and J by 0 bases, and 10 bases separated the two germline ends. There are 16 residues in the CDR3. The CDR3 coding sequence is TGTGCCAGCAGCTTGGCGGTAGAGGTCTCCTACAATGAGCAGTTCTTC. Amino acid sequence: CASSLAVEVSYNEQFF.

The chain couples TRBV10-3 to TRBJ2-7, with TRBD2 matching over 14 bases. CDR1 and CDR2 (germline): ENHRY, SYGVKD. After removal of 11 bases from V and 3 bases from J, the junction contained 6 bases not matched to a gene. This CDR3 comprises 14 residues. CDR3 coding DNA: TGTGCCGTCGGGACTAGCGGGGGAATCTACGAGCAGTACTTC. This translates into CAVGTSGGIYEQYF.

The CDR3 loop reads CASSYKFPGTGRQPQHF. CDR3 DNA: TGTGCCAGCAGTTATAAGTTCCCCGGGACAGGGCGCCAGCCCCAGCATTTT. The chain uses TRBV6-5 and TRBJ1-5; TRBD1 matches at 9 bases. The CDR3 length is 17 residues. V shed 3 bases and J 7 bases; nucleotides not matched to a gene: 13. CDR1 is MNHEY, CDR2 SVGAGI, per germline.

V gene TRBV28 combines with J gene TRBJ2-7, with D perhaps TRBD1 or TRBD2 (5 bases each). Germline V gives CDR1 MDHEN, CDR2 SYDVKM. The length of the CDR3 is 11 residues. The CDR3 region has the DNA TGTGCTGTCAATGGGGGCTACGAGCAGTACTTC. Its protein is CAVNGGYEQYF.

To note about this clonotype: This could be a read error, since a much larger clone is one nucleotide away. V is TRBV6-1 and J is TRBJ1-1; 7 bases fit TRBD1. CDR3 length: 14 residues. CDR1 and CDR2 from the germline V gene are MNHNS and SASEGT. V trimming: 6 bases; J trimming: 5 bases; junction bases outside the gene matches: 9. Written as DNA, the CDR3 is TGTGCCAGCAGCGGAGGGGGCGCGGGGACTGAAGCTTTCTTT. It encodes CASSGGGAGTEAFF.

The table lists this clonotype with a few counts. The genes are TRBV7-2 and TRBJ2-5, with D unresolved. From germline, CDR1 is SGHTA and CDR2 FQGNSA. This CDR3 contains 15 residues. The germline V and J ends were trimmed by 5 bases and 4 bases, with 17 bases remaining between them. The CDR3 sequence is CASSPRLWSRETQYF. CDR3 nucleotides: TGTGCCAGCAGCCCAAGGCTTTGGTCCCGAGAGACCCAGTACTTC.